The 15 T cell receptor beta chains reported below all come from one sample, sequenced in a study of relationships among human T cell subsets. The T cell receptor alpha and beta CDR3 regions were amplified from mRNA by semiquantitative ARM-PCR. Tagged nested gene-specific primers were used first, then communal superprimers amplified exponentially. Each CDR3 protein gets one entry after TCRdb re-called the multiplex PCR reads with MiXCR. The sample consists of fewer than 3,500 distinct CDR3 sequences, around four fifths of them appearing once. The specimen sequenced was total T cells sorted from blood. The receptors derive from a man in his forties in good health.

The chain recombines TRBV19 with TRBJ2-3; the D is unclear. Germline V gene lookup returns CDR1 LNHDA and CDR2 SQIVND (reference sequence). The CDR3 covers 12 residues. Trimming cost V 6 bases and J 1 base, with 5 bases left between them. CDR3 nucleotide sequence: TGTGCCAGTAGGCTGGGCACAGATACGCAGTATTTT. Its protein is CASRLGTDTQYF.

The chain has TRBV28 and TRBJ2-1; no firm D call. Germline values: CDR1 MDHEN, CDR2 SYDVKM. Trimming left V 4 bases short and J 0 bases short, with 19 bases between. The CDR3 extends over 18 amino acids. CDR3 region: CASSSNPVGLSSYNEQFF. The CDR3 coding sequence is TGTGCCAGCAGTTCGAACCCGGTAGGCCTTAGCTCCTACAATGAGCAGTTCTTC.

The V gene is TRBV11-2, the J gene TRBJ1-1, with 9 bases lining up with TRBD1. CDR3 size: 16 residues. V trimming: 4 bases; J trimming: 3 bases; junction bases outside the gene matches: 9. CDR1 and CDR2 from the germline V gene are SGHAT and FQNNGV. In DNA form, the CDR3 reads TGTGCCAGCAGCTATTTGCCCGGACAGGGGTACACTGAAGCTTTCTTT. Residues: CASSYLPGQGYTEAFF.

In DNA form, the CDR3 reads TGCAGTGCTATACAAGAGACTCAGGGCTACGAGCAGTACTTC. Translated, it gives CSAIQETQGYEQYF. The chain links TRBV20-1 to TRBJ2-7, with a tentative D call TRBD1 (5 bases). Trimming removed 4 bases from V and 3 bases from J, with 16 bases in between. Germline V gives CDR1 DFQATT, CDR2 SNEGSKA (reference sequence). The CDR3 sequence is 14 residues long.

This rearrangement joins TRBV19 to TRBJ1-1, with TRBD1 identical over 8 bases. Trimming removed 9 bases from V and 7 bases from J; junction bases left unmatched: 7. The germline V gene encodes CDR1 LNHDA and CDR2 SQIVND (reference sequence). The length of the CDR3 is 12 residues. The CDR3 region has the DNA TGTGCCAGCAAGACAGGGGAAGATGAAGCTTTCTTT. Protein sequence: CASKTGEDEAFF.

V is TRBV28 and J is TRBJ1-1; D is possibly TRBD1 (5 bases). The length of the CDR3 is 14 residues. The germline V gene has CDR1 MDHEN and CDR2 SYDVKM. Deletions cut 2 bases from V and 4 bases from J, with 11 bases between. The CDR3 DNA reads as TGTGCCAGCAGTTTAAGGGGAGTGAGCACTGAAGCTTTCTTT. Protein product: CASSLRGVSTEAFF. Supplemented by reference TRBV28 and TRBJ1-1, the full variable domain reads DVKVTQSSRYLVKRTGEKVFLECVQDMDHENMFWYRQDPGLGLRLIYFSYDVKMKEKGDIPEGYSVSREKKERFSLILESASTNQTSMYLCASSLRGVSTEAFFGQGTRLTVV.

V is TRBV27 and J is TRBJ1-5; D may be TRBD1 (5 bases). The CDR3 is 13 amino acids. CDR1 is MNHEY and CDR2 is SMNVEV in the germline V gene (reference sequence). V was cut by 6 bases and J by 8 bases, with 14 bases left in between. The DNA for the CDR3 is TGTGCCAGCAGGCGGGGCACCAGGGAGCCCCAGCATTTT. This sequence encodes CASRRGTREPQHF.

V is TRBV19 and J is TRBJ2-7; no clear D gene. CDR1 and CDR2 from the germline V gene are LNHDA and SQIVND (reference sequence). With 3 bases removed from V and 2 bases from J, the gap between germline ends came to 8 bases. The CDR3 length is 13 residues. The CDR3 reads CASSISVTYEQYF. The DNA for the CDR3 is TGTGCCAGTAGTATTTCGGTAACCTACGAGCAGTACTTC. The full variable domain, its missing parts supplied by reference TRBV19 and TRBJ2-7, is DGGITQSPKYLFRKEGQNVTLSCEQNLNHDAMYWYRQDPGQGLRLIYYSQIVNDFQKGDIAEGYSVSREKKESFPLTVTSAQKNPTAFYLCASSISVTYEQYFGPGTRLTVT.

The rearrangement links TRBV5-1 to TRBJ2-3; D is undetermined. The CDR3 has 14 amino acids. With 0 bases removed from V and 2 bases from J, the gap between germline ends came to 7 bases. CDR1 and CDR2 from the germline V gene are SGHRS and YFSETQ. The CDR3 spells CASSLALITDTQYF. CDR3 coding DNA: TGCGCCAGCAGCTTGGCTTTGATCACAGATACGCAGTATTTT.

This chain links TRBV4-2 with TRBJ2-4; 12 nucleotides line up with TRBD2. In germline, CDR1 is LGHNA, CDR2 YNFKEQ. Trimming removed 1 base from V and 6 bases from J; junction bases left unmatched: 10. The CDR3 spans 18 residues. The CDR3 region is CASSQGRGLAGTGNIQYF. CDR3 DNA sequence: TGTGCCAGCAGCCAAGGGAGAGGACTAGCGGGGACCGGAAACATTCAGTACTTC.

The rearrangement links TRBV10-3 to TRBJ2-1, with D possibly being TRBD1 (6 bases). The germline gives CDR1 ENHRY, CDR2 SYGVKD. The CDR3 sequence is 12 residues long. V shed 5 bases and J shed 7 bases, with 9 bases lying between them. CDR3 sequence reads: CAISTQGNEQFF. CDR3 nucleotides: TGTGCCATCAGTACGCAGGGGAATGAGCAGTTCTTC.

This clonotype turned up a few times. The chain has TRBV11-2 and TRBJ1-1; D remains unclear. Germline V gene lookup returns CDR1 SGHAT and CDR2 FQNNGV. This CDR3 region has 13 residues. The V gene lost 2 bases and the J gene lost 7 bases, with 11 bases spanning the gap. This chain's CDR3 is CASSLREPVEAFF. CDR3 DNA: TGTGCCAGCAGCTTACGGGAACCGGTTGAAGCTTTCTTT. Full variable domain (outside the CDR3, taken from reference TRBV11-2 and TRBJ1-1): EAGVAQSPRYKIIEKRQSVAFWCNPISGHATLYWYQQILGQGPKLLIQFQNNGVVDDSQLPKDRFSAERLKGVDSTLKIQPAKLEDSAVYLCASSLREPVEAFFGQGTRLTVV.

This chain joins TRBV28 and TRBJ2-3; weak D call: TRBD2 (5 bases). Germline CDR1 MDHEN, CDR2 SYDVKM. This CDR3 spans 15 amino acids. Deletions cut 4 bases from V and 4 bases from J, with 15 bases between. CDR3 residues: CASSSPRTGSDTQYF. The CDR3 nucleotides read TGTGCCAGCAGTTCTCCCCGGACGGGGTCAGATACGCAGTATTTT.

The chain has TRBV29-1 and TRBJ1-1; D perhaps matches TRBD1 (5 bases). CDR1 and CDR2 from the germline V gene are SQVTM and ANQGSEA. V was pared by 5 bases and J by 3 bases, with 16 bases between. This CDR3 has 14 amino acids. CDR3 in DNA: TGCAGCGTTAAAGTCGGTGGGGGTGACACTGAAGCTTTCTTT. Protein: CSVKVGGGDTEAFF.

This chain joins TRBV6-6 and TRBJ2-3; no firm D call. CDR3 length: 15 residues. The germline V gene encodes CDR1 MNHNY and CDR2 SVGAGI (reference sequence). V was shortened by 2 bases and J by 5 bases, with 14 bases between the two germline ends. The CDR3 reads CASSYVGRNLDTQYF. The CDR3 coding sequence is TGTGCCAGCAGTTACGTAGGCAGGAACTTAGATACGCAGTATTTT.